The 5 T cell receptor beta chains in this list originate from one sample, sequenced in a study of early T cells in non-severe SARS-CoV-2 infection. MiXCR, applied by TCRdb to the 5' RACE reads, yields one record per CDR3 protein. This sample has more than 20,000 distinct CDR3 sequences; about 4% occur once, and the top ten carry over 1.3%. Sequencing was carried out using whole blood. The source of these receptors is an adult who was a healthcare worker with PCR-confirmed SARS-CoV-2 infection or an uninfected control (not recorded which).

At least ten counts were recorded for this clonotype. The V call is TRBV4-3, the J call TRBJ2-2, with 9 bases aligning to TRBD2. V gave up 1 base and J gave up 3 bases; unmatched junction bases: 9. Germline values: CDR1 LGHNA, CDR2 YSLEER. The CDR3 has 18 amino acids. The DNA for the CDR3 is TGCGCCAGCAGCCAAGGAACAGCAAGCGGGGGGTACACCGGGGAGCTGTTTTTT. It codes for CASSQGTASGGYTGELFF.

The chain carries TRBV30 and TRBJ2-5; D not resolved. The CDR3 is 13 residues long. Germline V CDR1 and CDR2: GTSNPN, SVGIG (reference sequence). Trimming pared 4 bases from V and 0 bases from J, leaving 9 bases between. The CDR3 bases are TGTGCCTGGATGTCCAGGTACCAAGAGACCCAGTACTTC. Encoded protein: CAWMSRYQETQYF.

Relative to its sample, this clonotype is medium-sized (0.01 to 0.1%). The chain combines TRBV6-5 with TRBJ2-1; no firm D call. The CDR3 has 14 residues. CDR1 is MNHEY and CDR2 is SVGAGI in the germline V gene. V shed 11 bases and J shed 5 bases, with 19 bases lying between them. The CDR3 DNA reads as TGTGCCTGCCGTCCCGGCCGCAGCAACAATGAGCAGTTCTTC. As protein: CACRPGRSNNEQFF.

V usage is TRBV4-3 and J usage is TRBJ2-2, with D perhaps TRBD2 (6 bases). Germline values: CDR1 LGHNA, CDR2 YSLEER. V lost 5 bases, J lost 3 bases, and 10 bases lay in between. CDR3 size: 14 residues. CDR3 amino acids: CASSSGDYTGELFF. The CDR3 nucleotides are TGCGCCAGCAGCTCGGGGGACTACACCGGGGAGCTGTTTTTT.

At least ten counts were recorded for this clonotype. The chain has TRBV20-1 and TRBJ1-3; D is possibly TRBD1 (6 bases). With 5 bases removed from V and 0 bases from J, the gap between germline ends came to 14 bases. This CDR3 spans 15 amino acids. In germline, CDR1 is DFQATT, CDR2 SNEGSKA (reference sequence). CDR3 in amino acids: CSAPATGSSGNTIYF. The CDR3 coding sequence is TGCAGTGCTCCAGCGACAGGCAGCTCTGGAAACACCATATATTTT.